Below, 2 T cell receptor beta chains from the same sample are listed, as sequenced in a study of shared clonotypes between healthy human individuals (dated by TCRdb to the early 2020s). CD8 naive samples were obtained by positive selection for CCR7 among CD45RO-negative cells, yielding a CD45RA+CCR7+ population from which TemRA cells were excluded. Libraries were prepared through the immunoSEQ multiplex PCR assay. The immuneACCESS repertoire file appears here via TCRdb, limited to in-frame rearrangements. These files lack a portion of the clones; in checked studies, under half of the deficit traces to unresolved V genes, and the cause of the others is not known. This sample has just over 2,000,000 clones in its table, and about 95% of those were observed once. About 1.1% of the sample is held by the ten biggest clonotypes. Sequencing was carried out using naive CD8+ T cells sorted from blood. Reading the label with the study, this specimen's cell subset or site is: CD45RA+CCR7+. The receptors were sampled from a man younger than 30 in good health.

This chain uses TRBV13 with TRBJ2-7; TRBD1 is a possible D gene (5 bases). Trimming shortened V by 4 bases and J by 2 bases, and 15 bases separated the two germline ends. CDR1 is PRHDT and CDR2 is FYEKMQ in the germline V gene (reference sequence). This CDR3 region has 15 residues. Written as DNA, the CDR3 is TGTGCCAGCAGCTCCAGGGTAAACTTTCCCTACGAGCAGTACTTC. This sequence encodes CASSSRVNFPYEQYF.

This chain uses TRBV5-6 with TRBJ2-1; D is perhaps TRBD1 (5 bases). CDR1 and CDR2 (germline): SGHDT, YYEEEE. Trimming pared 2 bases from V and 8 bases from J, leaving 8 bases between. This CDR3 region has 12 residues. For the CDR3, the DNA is TGTGCCAGCAGCTTTCAGGGTTATGAGCAGTTCTTC. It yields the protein CASSFQGYEQFF.